This T cell receptor beta chain was documented in a study of blood T cell repertoires in COVID-19 (dated by TCRdb to the early 2020s). Turning to the overall study: Samples from collaborators originated in the United States, Italy and Spain and spanned both the acute and convalescent phases of COVID-19. The prospective study material was composed of cDNA or gDNA derived from T cells, B-cell-depleted T cells, or PBMCs. Subjects who had been exposed to COVID-19, were actively infected with it, or had recovered from it provided the deeply sampled blood TCRbeta repertoires that made up the dataset. The repertoires were released in a freely available public database intended as a resource for research on the immune response to SARS-CoV-2. The samples were drawn from two sources: the first 160 participants of the ongoing ImmuneRACE study, and 950 to 1,500 subjects contributed by 6 global collaborators. Sample metadata almost always included a de-identified subject ID, COVID-19 status, age in years and sex. HLA class I and class II types, where available, came from metadata supplied by the sample provider rather than from assay-based typing. Findings and caveats that apply to the study as a whole: How much clinical and demographic metadata was included differed by source and by participant, and the metadata was provided uncurated.

One collaborating source in Seattle enrolled patients during active infection and followed them longitudinally through the course of disease. Collaborating institutions collected whole blood in K2EDTA tubes following their own protocols. Collaborator samples were shipped for TCRbeta analysis as frozen whole blood, isolated PBMCs, or DNA extracted from either sample type. This clone was observed a handful of times. This receptor's antigen is unknown. Base qualities are not at hand, and no much larger clone is one base apart. V and J lose 4 bases and 6 bases, and a span of 18 bases separates them. From the cysteine through the phenylalanine, the CDR3 covers 14 amino acids. Here the CDR3 DNA is all that survives: 42 bases in frame from base 1. As encoded in the germline V gene, CDR1 is SQVTM while CDR2 is ANQGSEA. TCRbeta CDR3 regions were amplified from genomic DNA by means of the immunoSEQ Assay, a bias-controlled multiplex PCR. The original methods were these. Within the assay, amplification of reference gene primers was used to estimate how many nucleated cells each sample contained. Sequence reads were collapsed and filtered to measure the absolute abundance of every unique TCRbeta CDR3 rearrangement. For each sample, productive Simpson clonality was calculated as the square root of Simpson's diversity index across productive rearrangements. In its TCRdb copy, this immuneACCESS table keeps in-frame sequences only and misses some clones. Where compared with another copy, unresolved V genes explain less than half of these, and the others have no known cause. V, J and clone size reflect that table, while D and trimming were determined from the DNA. This sample lists about 99,000 clones; more than 80% were detected once. The ten biggest clones cover around 4.8% of the sample.

Here the chain combines TRBV29-1 and TRBJ1-2, with TRBD1 perhaps the D gene, on 5 matching bases. This clonotype was obtained from an elderly man with COVID-19, enrolled during active disease. Sequencing used peripheral blood. The CDR3 reads as follows: CSVVGRGRRNGYTF. The nucleotide sequence reads as follows: TGCAGCGTTGTTGGGAGGGGCAGGCGTAATGGCTACACCTTC.